This T cell receptor beta chain originates from a study of a mutant IDH1 vaccine in newly diagnosed glioma. Study context: Pretreatment consisted of radiotherapy, temozolomide, or both, with most receiving both.

The method was immunoSEQ multiplex PCR; TCRdb's version includes in-frame clones alone and lacks a portion of them. The data contain tens of thousands of clones, more than 65% of them singletons. The V and J ends lost 1 base and 9 bases respectively, with 10 bases between them. Germline assignment: CDR1 SGHRS and CDR2 YFSETQ. The CDR3 runs 12 residues. The time point here: baseline, week 1 (first vaccination visit). Treatment noted: pre-vaccination baseline after standard-of-care therapy. Every donor had a new WHO grade 3 or 4 astrocytoma that was IDH1-mutant, with loss of nuclear ATRX. Study-level points and caveats: Immune responses induced by the vaccine were seen in roughly 93% of patients, spanning multiple MHC alleles. Pseudoprogression appears to have had no connection to changes in top peripheral T cell clonotypes.

Note on this clone: Its antigen is currently unknown.

The receptor was derived from a man under 40 with glioma. This specimen was PBMCs, taken from a glioma patient treated with radiotherapy, temozolomide or both. This rearrangement joins TRBV5-1 to TRBJ1-2; D unresolved. CDR3 sequence reads: CASSLQAGSYTF. CDR3 nucleotides: TGCGCCAGCAGCTTGCAGGCAGGCAGCTACACCTTC.